There are a few counts of the clone carrying this TCR beta chain. What it recognizes is unknown. This record comes from a study of T cell repertoires in cytomegalovirus infection. In the study overall: Public TCR beta signatures indicated both CMV infection and matching HLA type.

Germline V lookup: CDR1 MGHRA, CDR2 YSYEKL. The junction had 5 bases not matched to a gene; V was cut back by 1 base and J by 5 bases. The CDR3 runs to 15 residues. One entry per CDR3 protein results from TCRdb running MiXCR on the reads. Of some 920,000 distinct CDR3 sequences listed, 31% are singletons. The TCR was taken from a human donor in good health (CMV status not recorded). Some clones in this sample may be carry-over from other donors' samples. This sample comprised cultured CD8+ T cells from PBMCs, obtained from culture after CMV antigen stimulation. The rearrangement uses TRBV4-1 and TRBJ1-1; 9 bases map to TRBD1. CDR3 amino acids: CASSQAGTGWTEAFF. The CDR3 DNA reads TGCGCCAGCAGCCAAGCCGGGACAGGGTGGACTGAAGCTTTCTTT.